This TCR beta chain stems from a study of graft-versus-host responses after intestinal transplantation. The table came from immunoSEQ multiplex PCR; TCRdb's copy has only in-frame clones and leaves some out. The repertoire includes about 85,000 clones, around 90% of them detected once, and about 8% sits in the top ten. This clone has just a few counts. What it binds is not known. The CDR3 length is 14 residues. Germline CDR1 LNHDA, CDR2 SQIVND (reference sequence). V trimming: 7 bases; J trimming: 3 bases; junction bases outside the gene matches: 9. The rearrangement links TRBV19 to TRBJ2-7; 7 nucleotides agree with TRBD2. Sequenced here: unstimulated CD8+ T cells sorted from spleen or lymph node cells, sampled before transplant. The TCR sequence derives from a human donor who was the organ donor for an intestinal transplant. CDR3 in amino acids: CASTPTGGSYEQYF. The CDR3, as DNA: TGTGCCAGTACACCAACGGGCGGGAGCTACGAGCAGTACTTC.